One and the same sample provided the 7 T cell receptor beta chains below, sequenced in a study of tumor-infiltrating lymphocytes in primary liver carcinoma (dated by TCRdb to 2015 to 2018). For sequencing, an Illumina HiSeq 2500 was employed. A constant-region primer and ProtoScript II reverse transcriptase were used to reverse-transcribe TCRbeta-specific cDNA from 500 ng total RNA. The TCRbeta libraries were prepared through three rounds of nested multiplex PCR following a slightly modified ARM-PCR procedure. The first two PCR rounds used multiplex TRBV1-TRBV30 forward primers with a Cbeta reverse primer, each for 10 cycles. TCRdb's own reprocessing of the public reads used fastp at Q25 and MiXCR and kept productive beta chains. CDR3 protein duplicates are merged, each entry listing the most common genes and DNA. The table for this sample lists 99,000 or so distinct CDR3 sequences; about 70% of them were counted only once. The top ten clones comprise around 8.8% of the sample.

Without any cell sorting, total RNA and DNA were extracted together from 20-30 mg of bulk tissue using the AllPrep DNA/RNA mini kit. Sequencing used liver tumor tissue from sampling region 5. The meaning of the sample's cell subset or site label: tumor region T5, tumor centre. All receptors come from a woman aged 55-69 years with primary liver carcinoma and hepatitis B virus infection.

As for this clonotype: A read error is likely, as this CDR3 ends without the conserved phenylalanine or tryptophan. The rearrangement links TRBV11-1 to TRBJ2-2; D gene uncertain. The CDR3 consists of 14 residues. The V and J ends lost 9 bases and 5 bases respectively, with 16 bases between them. Germline V CDR1 and CDR2: SGHAT, FQDESV (reference sequence). The CDR3 DNA reads as TGTGCCAGTAGACCGAGCCTTGATACCGGGGAGCTGTTTTTA. Protein: CASRPSLDTGELFL.

In regard to this clonotype: The junction and the germline gene differ at one end; a read error may be behind it. The chain is built from TRBV6-5 and TRBJ2-7; the match to TRBD2 covers 9 bases. The CDR3 has 14 residues. Germline lookup yields CDR1 MNHEY and CDR2 SVGAGI. The CDR3 here is CANSSSGANYEQYF. The CDR3 DNA sequence: TGTGCCAACAGTTCTAGCGGGGCAAACTACGAGCAATACTTC.

This clonotype was observed many times. This chain connects TRBV5-5 to TRBJ1-5; D is undetermined. Germline-derived CDR1 and CDR2 are SGHKS and YYEKEE (reference sequence). The CDR3 spans 16 residues. Trimming stripped 7 bases from V and 0 bases from J, with 17 bases between. The CDR3: CASAPAGGYSNQPQHF. Here the CDR3 DNA reads TGTGCCAGCGCCCCCGCGGGAGGATATAGCAATCAGCCCCAGCATTTT.

To note about this clonotype: One end of the junction is discordant with germline, which a read error may explain. The rearrangement joins TRBV6-5 to TRBJ2-7; no clear D gene. Germline assignment: CDR1 MNHEY and CDR2 SVGAGI. This CDR3 has 15 amino acids. DNA for the CDR3: TGTGCCAGCAGTTACAGGTTTACGGGTCCCTACAAGCAGTACTTC. Amino acids: CASSYRFTGPYKQYF.

The table lists this clonotype with many counts. The chain combines TRBV30 with TRBJ2-1; D is ambiguous. Germline loops: CDR1 GTSNPN, CDR2 SVGIG (reference sequence). Deletions cut 2 bases from V and 9 bases from J, with 8 bases between. The CDR3 length is 11 residues. CDR3 residues: CAWSIVREQFF. The CDR3 DNA reads TGTGCCTGGAGTATAGTCCGTGAGCAGTTCTTC.

Comments on this clonotype: At one of its ends the junction is not consistent with the germline gene, which may arise from a read error. This chain joins TRBV5-4 and TRBJ2-5; 8 bases map to TRBD1. This CDR3 has 14 residues. Germline CDR1 reads SGHNT; CDR2 reads YYREEE (reference sequence). The CDR3 reads CTSSSPGGAETLYF. In DNA form, the CDR3 reads TGTACCAGCAGCTCACCAGGGGGCGCCGAGACCCTGTACTTC. Together with reference TRBV5-4 and TRBJ2-5, the CDR3 gives the full variable domain: ETGVTQSPTHLIKTRGQQVTLRCSSQSGHNTVSWYQQALGQGPQFIFQYYREEENGRGNFPPRFSGLQFPNYSSELNVNALELDDSALYLCTSSSPGGAETLYFGPGTRLLVL.

This clonotype has ten or more counts. This sequence joins TRBV30 and TRBJ1-6, with a possible D match to TRBD1 (6 bases). The CDR3 is made up of 13 amino acids. The germline V gene encodes CDR1 GTSNPN and CDR2 SVGIG (reference sequence). V was cut by 6 bases and J by 8 bases, with 14 bases left in between. The CDR3 spells CACRGRVDSPLHF. CDR3 bases: TGTGCCTGCAGGGGTCGGGTGGATTCACCCCTCCACTTT.